This passage covers 2 T cell receptor beta chains from one sample sequenced in a study of cytomegalovirus exposure and HLA in healthy donors. Use of 60 Vbeta and 13 Jbeta primers characterized the PCR. The table came from immunoSEQ multiplex PCR; TCRdb's copy has only in-frame clones and leaves some out. The sample has 100,000 to 140,000 clones; 65% to 85% are singletons. Sequenced sample: PBMCs. These receptors originate from a man aged 25-45 years in good health and CMV-seronegative.

The chain links TRBV11-2 to TRBJ2-5; D remains ambiguous. The germline gives CDR1 SGHAT, CDR2 FQNNGV. The ends were cut back, 5 bases at V and 5 bases at J, with 15 bases in the middle. The CDR3 runs 14 residues. The CDR3, as DNA: TGTGCCAGCAGCCCTTCTATCGTTTCGGAGACCCAGTACTTC. Residues: CASSPSIVSETQYF. The variable domain in full, with the rest retrieved from reference TRBV11-2 and TRBJ2-5, is EAGVAQSPRYKIIEKRQSVAFWCNPISGHATLYWYQQILGQGPKLLIQFQNNGVVDDSQLPKDRFSAERLKGVDSTLKIQPAKLEDSAVYLCASSPSIVSETQYFGPGTRLLVL.

The rearrangement uses TRBV21-1 and TRBJ1-5. TRBV21-1 is a documented pseudogene. The CDR3 totals 16 residues. The CDR3 spells CASSNGEARSNQPQHF. The CDR3 bases are TGTGCCAGCAGCAATGGGGAGGCAAGGAGCAATCAGCCCCAGCATTTT.